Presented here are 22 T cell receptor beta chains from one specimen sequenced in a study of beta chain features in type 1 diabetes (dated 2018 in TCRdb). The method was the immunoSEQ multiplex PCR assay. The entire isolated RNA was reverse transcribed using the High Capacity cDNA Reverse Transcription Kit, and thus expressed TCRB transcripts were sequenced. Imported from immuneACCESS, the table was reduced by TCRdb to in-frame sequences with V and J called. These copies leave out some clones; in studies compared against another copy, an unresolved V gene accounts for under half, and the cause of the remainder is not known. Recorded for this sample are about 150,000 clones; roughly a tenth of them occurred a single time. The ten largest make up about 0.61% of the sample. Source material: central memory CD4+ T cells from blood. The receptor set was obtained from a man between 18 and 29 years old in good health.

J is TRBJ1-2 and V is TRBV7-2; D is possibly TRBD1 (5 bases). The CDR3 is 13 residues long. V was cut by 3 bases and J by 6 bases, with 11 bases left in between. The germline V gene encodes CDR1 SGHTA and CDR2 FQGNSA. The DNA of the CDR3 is TGTGCCAGCAGCTTCCAGGGAAGAGATGGCTACACCTTC. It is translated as CASSFQGRDGYTF. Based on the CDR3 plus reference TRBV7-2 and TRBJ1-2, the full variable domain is GAGVSQSPSNKVTEKGKDVELRCDPISGHTALYWYRQSLGQGLEFLIYFQGNSAPDKSGLPSDRFSAERTGGSVSTLTIQRTQQEDSAVYLCASSFQGRDGYTFGSGTRLTVV.

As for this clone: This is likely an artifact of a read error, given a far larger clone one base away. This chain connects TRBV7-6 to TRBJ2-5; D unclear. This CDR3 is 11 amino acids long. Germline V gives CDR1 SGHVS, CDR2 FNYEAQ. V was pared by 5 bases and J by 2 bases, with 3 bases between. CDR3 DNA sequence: TGTGCCAGCAGCCCTCAAGAGACCCAGTACTTC. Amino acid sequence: CASSPQETQYF.

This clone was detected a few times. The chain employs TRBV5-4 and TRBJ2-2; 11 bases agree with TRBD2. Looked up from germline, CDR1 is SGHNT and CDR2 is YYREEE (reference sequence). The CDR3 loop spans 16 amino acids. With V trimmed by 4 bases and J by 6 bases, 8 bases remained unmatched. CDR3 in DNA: TGTGCCAGCAGCGGTAGCGGGGGGGCCCTCGCCGGGGAGCTGTTTTTT. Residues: CASSGSGGALAGELFF.

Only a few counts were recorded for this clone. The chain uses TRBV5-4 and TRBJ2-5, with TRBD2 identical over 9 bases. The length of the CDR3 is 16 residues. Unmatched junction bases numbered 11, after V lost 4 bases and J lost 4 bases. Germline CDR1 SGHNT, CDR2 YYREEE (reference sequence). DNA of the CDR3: TGTGCCAGCAGCGATCTAGCGGGGAATTGGGGAGAGACCCAGTACTTC. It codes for CASSDLAGNWGETQYF.

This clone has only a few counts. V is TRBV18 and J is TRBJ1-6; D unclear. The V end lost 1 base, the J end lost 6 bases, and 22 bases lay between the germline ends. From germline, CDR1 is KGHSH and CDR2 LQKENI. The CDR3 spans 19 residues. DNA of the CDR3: TGTGCCAGCTCACCACGCTACAGCGGTAACCAAGCTATTAATTCACCCCTCCACTTT. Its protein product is CASSPRYSGNQAINSPLHF. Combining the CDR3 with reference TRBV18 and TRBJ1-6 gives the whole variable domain NAGVMQNPRHLVRRRGQEARLRCSPMKGHSHVYWYRQLPEEGLKFMVYLQKENIIDESGMPKERFSAEFPKEGPSILRIQQVVRGDSAAYFCASSPRYSGNQAINSPLHFGNGTRLTVT.

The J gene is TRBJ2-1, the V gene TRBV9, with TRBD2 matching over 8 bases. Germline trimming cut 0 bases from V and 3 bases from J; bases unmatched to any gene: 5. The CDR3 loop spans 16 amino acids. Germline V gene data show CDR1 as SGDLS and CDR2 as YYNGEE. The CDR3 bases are TGTGCCAGCAGCGTAGTTGGGCGGGGGGACTACAATGAGCAGTTCTTC. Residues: CASSVVGRGDYNEQFF.

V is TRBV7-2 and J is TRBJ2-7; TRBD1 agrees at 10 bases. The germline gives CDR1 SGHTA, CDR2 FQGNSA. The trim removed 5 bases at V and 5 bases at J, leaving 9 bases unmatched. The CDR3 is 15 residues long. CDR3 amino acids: CASSPRTGTGDEQYF. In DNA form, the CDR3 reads TGTGCCAGCAGCCCCCGAACCGGGACAGGGGACGAGCAGTACTTC.

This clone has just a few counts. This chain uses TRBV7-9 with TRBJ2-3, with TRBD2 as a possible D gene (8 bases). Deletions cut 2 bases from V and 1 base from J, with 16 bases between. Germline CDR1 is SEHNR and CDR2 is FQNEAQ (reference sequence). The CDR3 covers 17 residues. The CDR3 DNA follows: TGTGCCAGCAGCTTAAAGGGGGCGACTAGCGGCACAGATACGCAGTATTTT. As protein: CASSLKGATSGTDTQYF.

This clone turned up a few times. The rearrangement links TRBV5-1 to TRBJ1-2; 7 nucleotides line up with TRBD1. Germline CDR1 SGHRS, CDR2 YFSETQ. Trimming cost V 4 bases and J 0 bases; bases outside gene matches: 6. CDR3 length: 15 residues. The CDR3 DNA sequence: TGCGCCAGCAGCCCCTGGGGACAGTCTAACTATGGCTACACCTTC. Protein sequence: CASSPWGQSNYGYTF.

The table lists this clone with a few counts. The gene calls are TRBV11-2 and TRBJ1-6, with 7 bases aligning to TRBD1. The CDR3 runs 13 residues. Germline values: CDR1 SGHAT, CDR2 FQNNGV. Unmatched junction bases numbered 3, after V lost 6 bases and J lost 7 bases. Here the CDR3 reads CASRVGQNSPLHF. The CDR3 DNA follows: TGTGCCAGCAGAGTGGGACAGAATTCACCCCTCCACTTT.

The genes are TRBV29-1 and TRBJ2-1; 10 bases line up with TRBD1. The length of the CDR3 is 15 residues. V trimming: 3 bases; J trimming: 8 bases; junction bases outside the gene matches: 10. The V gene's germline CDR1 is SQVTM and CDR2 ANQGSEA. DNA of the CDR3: TGCAGCGTTGATTGGGACAGGGGAAAAGGCGATGAGCAGTTCTTC. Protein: CSVDWDRGKGDEQFF.

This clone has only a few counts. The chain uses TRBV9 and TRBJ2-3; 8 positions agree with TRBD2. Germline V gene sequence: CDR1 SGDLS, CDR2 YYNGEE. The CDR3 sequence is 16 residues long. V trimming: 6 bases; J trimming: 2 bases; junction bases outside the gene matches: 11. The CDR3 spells CASNRPLAGLTDTQYF. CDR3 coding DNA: TGTGCCAGCAACCGGCCTCTAGCGGGCCTCACAGATACGCAGTATTTT.

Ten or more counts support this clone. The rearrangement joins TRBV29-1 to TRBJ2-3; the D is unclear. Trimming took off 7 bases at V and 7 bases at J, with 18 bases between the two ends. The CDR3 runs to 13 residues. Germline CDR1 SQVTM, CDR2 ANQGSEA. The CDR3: CSADNTAAYTQYF. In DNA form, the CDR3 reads TGCAGCGCGGATAATACGGCGGCCTATACGCAGTATTTT.

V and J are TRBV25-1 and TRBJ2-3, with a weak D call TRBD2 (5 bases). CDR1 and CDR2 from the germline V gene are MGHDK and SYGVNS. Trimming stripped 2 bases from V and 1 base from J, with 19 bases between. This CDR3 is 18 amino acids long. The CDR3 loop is CASSEGSGRGAGTDTQYF. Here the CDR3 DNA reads TGTGCCAGCAGTGAAGGGTCCGGACGGGGAGCAGGCACAGATACGCAGTATTTT.

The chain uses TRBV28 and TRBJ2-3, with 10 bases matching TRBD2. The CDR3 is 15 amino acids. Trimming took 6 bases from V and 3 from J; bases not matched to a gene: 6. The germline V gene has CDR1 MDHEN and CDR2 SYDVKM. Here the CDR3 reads CASRSSGGGTDTQYF. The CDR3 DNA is TGTGCCAGCAGATCTAGCGGGGGCGGGACAGATACGCAGTATTTT.

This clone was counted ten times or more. This chain's CDR3 is CASSVGYRVGYTF. In DNA, the CDR3 is TGTGCCAGCAGCGTAGGATACAGGGTGGGCTACACCTTC. This chain connects TRBV9 to TRBJ1-2; perhaps TRBD1 as D (6 bases). The germline V gene has CDR1 SGDLS and CDR2 YYNGEE. The CDR3 is made up of 13 amino acids. V was clipped by 0 bases and J by 8 bases, with 11 bases between them.

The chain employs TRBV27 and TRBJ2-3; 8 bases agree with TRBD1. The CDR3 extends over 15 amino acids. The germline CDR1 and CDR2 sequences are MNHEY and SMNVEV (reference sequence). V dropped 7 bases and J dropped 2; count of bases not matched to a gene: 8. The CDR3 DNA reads TGTGCCAGCAAGGGACAGGCGACCACCACAGATACGCAGTATTTT. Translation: CASKGQATTTDTQYF.

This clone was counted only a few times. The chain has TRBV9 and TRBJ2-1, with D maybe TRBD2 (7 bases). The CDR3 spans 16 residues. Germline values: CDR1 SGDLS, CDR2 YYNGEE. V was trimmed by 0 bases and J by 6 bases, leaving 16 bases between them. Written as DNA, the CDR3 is TGTGCCAGCAGCGTAGTGGGAGGGGGGGCAGGCAATGAGCAGTTCTTC. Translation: CASSVVGGGAGNEQFF.

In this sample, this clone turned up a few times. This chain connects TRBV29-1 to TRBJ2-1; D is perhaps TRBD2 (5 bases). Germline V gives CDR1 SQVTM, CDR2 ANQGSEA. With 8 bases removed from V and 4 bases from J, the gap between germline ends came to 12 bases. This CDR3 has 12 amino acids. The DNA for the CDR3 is TGCAGCCACTGGGAGATATACAATGAGCAGTTCTTC. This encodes CSHWEIYNEQFF.

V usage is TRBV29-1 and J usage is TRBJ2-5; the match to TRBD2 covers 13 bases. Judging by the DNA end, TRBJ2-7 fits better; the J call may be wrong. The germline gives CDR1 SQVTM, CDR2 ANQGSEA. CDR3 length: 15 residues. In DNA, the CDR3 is TGCAGCGTTGAGCTTACTAGCGGGGGGGCGGACGAGCAGTACTTC. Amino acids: CSVELTSGGADEQYF.

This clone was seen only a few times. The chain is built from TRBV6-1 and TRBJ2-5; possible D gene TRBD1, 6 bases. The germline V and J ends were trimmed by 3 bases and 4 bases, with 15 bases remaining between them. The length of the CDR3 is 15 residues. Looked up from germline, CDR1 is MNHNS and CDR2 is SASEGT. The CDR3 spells CASSERQDIRETQYF. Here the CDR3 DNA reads TGTGCCAGCAGTGAGAGACAGGATATCCGAGAGACCCAGTACTTC.

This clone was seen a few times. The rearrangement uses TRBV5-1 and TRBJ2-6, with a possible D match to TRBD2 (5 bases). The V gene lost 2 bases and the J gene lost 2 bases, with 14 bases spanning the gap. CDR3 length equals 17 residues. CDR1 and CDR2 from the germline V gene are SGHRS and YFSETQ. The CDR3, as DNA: TGCGCCAGCAGCTTATTACCGACGGAGGCTGGGGCCAACGTCCTGACTTTC. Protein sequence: CASSLLPTEAGANVLTF.